A selection of T cell receptor beta chains follows, all from one sample in a study of blood T cell repertoires in COVID-19. The table came from immunoSEQ multiplex PCR; TCRdb's copy has only in-frame clones and leaves some out. The table includes under 350,000 clones, 90% detected once. Source material: PBMCs or T cells enriched from blood (not recorded which). Receptors were obtained from a man aged 55 to 70 who had recovered from COVID-19. Both conserved end residues are part of each CDR3. D genes are given only for firm matches. Clone size appears in some rows only: once, few, many, or a class for an expanded clone.

D: TRBD2; J: TRBJ2-3; V: TRBV7-6; size: -; DNA: TGTGCCAGCAGCTTGACTAGCGGGGGGGTGGGAACGCAGTATTTT; CDR3: CASSLTSGGVGTQYF
D: -; J: TRBJ2-7; V: TRBV9; size: -; DNA: TGTGCCAGCAGCGTAAGGGGGGAGGGGGTTATGGACGAGCAGTACTTC; CDR3: CASSVRGEGVMDEQYF
D: -; J: TRBJ2-7; V: TRBV6-5; size: once; DNA: TGTGCCAGCAGCCAGACACGAACCTACGAGCAGTACTTC; CDR3: CASSQTRTYEQYF
D: TRBD2; J: TRBJ2-7; V: TRBV19; size: -; DNA: TGTGCCAGTGGGACTAGCGGTACCTACGAGCAGTACTTC; CDR3: CASGTSGTYEQYF
D: -; J: TRBJ1-1; V: TRBV9; size: -; DNA: TGTGCCAGCAGCGTAATCACAGGGAACACTGAAGCTTTCTTT; CDR3: CASSVITGNTEAFF
D: TRBD1; J: TRBJ1-3; V: TRBV2; size: -; DNA: TGTGCCAGCAAGGGGACAGGGGGAAACACCATATATTTT; CDR3: CASKGTGGNTIYF
D: -; J: TRBJ2-5; V: TRBV5-6; size: -; DNA: TGTGCCAGCAGCTACAGGGTCGCCGGGCAAGAGACCCAGTACTTC; CDR3: CASSYRVAGQETQYF
D: TRBD1; J: TRBJ1-6; V: TRBV9; size: -; DNA: TGTGCCAGCAGCCGGGACAGCAGGAATTCACCCCTCCACTTT; CDR3: CASSRDSRNSPLHF
D: TRBD1; J: TRBJ1-2; V: TRBV12-3/TRBV12-4; size: once; DNA: TGTGCCAGCAGTTTATCGGCAGGGGGCGGCTACACCTTC; CDR3: CASSLSAGGGYTF
D: TRBD2; J: TRBJ2-1; V: TRBV6-5; size: -; DNA: TGTGCCAGCAGGGGCGGGGGTGAGCAGTTCTTC; CDR3: CASRGGGEQFF
D: -; J: TRBJ1-2; V: TRBV18; size: -; DNA: TGTGCCAGCTCACCACTAGACTATGGCTACACCTTC; CDR3: CASSPLDYGYTF
D: -; J: TRBJ1-2; V: TRBV2; size: -; DNA: TGTGCCAGCAGTGACTACAACTATGGCTACACCTTC; CDR3: CASSDYNYGYTF
D: TRBD2; J: TRBJ2-1; V: TRBV3-1/TRBV3-2; size: -; DNA: TGTGCCAGCAGCCAAGGGACTAGCGGGAGTATTTTCAATGAGCAGTTCTTC; CDR3: CASSQGTSGSIFNEQFF
D: -; J: TRBJ1-5; V: TRBV7-2; size: -; DNA: TGTGCCAGCGGCGCTTGGAGGATGGGCAATCAGCCCCAGCATTTT; CDR3: CASGAWRMGNQPQHF
D: -; J: TRBJ2-1; V: TRBV19; size: -; DNA: TGTGCCAGTAGGATGACAGTTGGCTCCTACAATGAGCAGTTCTTC; CDR3: CASRMTVGSYNEQFF
D: -; J: TRBJ1-2; V: TRBV11-3; size: -; DNA: TGTGCCAGCAGCTTAGTCGGCTCAACCGGGGTGGCCTATGGCTACACCTTC; CDR3: CASSLVGSTGVAYGYTF
D: TRBD1; J: TRBJ2-2; V: TRBV5-8; size: once; DNA: TGTGCCAGCAGCGGACGGGACAGCCTTACGAACACCGGGGAGCTGTTTTTT; CDR3: CASSGRDSLTNTGELFF
D: -; J: TRBJ1-5; V: TRBV7-2; size: -; DNA: TGTGCCAGCAGCTTAGTGCCCACAGGCCAGCCCCAGCATTTT; CDR3: CASSLVPTGQPQHF
D: -; J: TRBJ1-1; V: TRBV6-2/TRBV6-3; size: -; DNA: TGTGCCAGCAGTTTACGGTTGTCCACTGAAGCTTTCTTT; CDR3: CASSLRLSTEAFF
D: TRBD1; J: TRBJ2-7; V: TRBV3-1/TRBV3-2; size: -; DNA: TGTGCCAGCAGCTACCAGGGGGCCGAGCAGTACTTC; CDR3: CASSYQGAEQYF
D: TRBD1; J: TRBJ1-2; V: TRBV12-3/TRBV12-4; size: -; DNA: TGTGCCAGCAAGACCGACAGGGACTATGGCTACACCTTC; CDR3: CASKTDRDYGYTF
D: -; J: TRBJ1-2; V: TRBV3-1/TRBV3-2; size: -; DNA: TGTGCCAGCAGCCAATTGGCCAATTTCTATGGCTACACCTTC; CDR3: CASSQLANFYGYTF